There are many counts of the clone carrying this T cell receptor (beta chain). The antigen remains undetermined. Germline CDR1 and CDR2: MNHEY and SMNVEV (reference sequence). The J segment lost 5 bases and the V segment lost 7 bases, leaving 6 bases of the junction unmatched. This CDR3 is built from 14 residues. Unique molecular identifiers were built into the TCRbeta library. Each CDR3 protein gets one entry after TCRdb re-called the PCR reads with MiXCR. The sample lists around 580,000 distinct CDR3 sequences, about 21% occurring once. This record comes from a study of T-cell reconstitution after alpha-beta-depleted transplantation in children. General observations from the study: Where alpha-beta T cells came from about two months after transplant was reportedly several hundred expanded graft clones.

The source was PBMCs, mostly from graft donor cells, collected 360 days after TCRalphabeta/CD19-depleted stem cell transplant. The V call is TRBV27, the J call TRBJ2-1; 9 bases fit TRBD2. This receptor was identified in a boy under two years old who had a stem cell transplant for acute myeloid leukemia, so the T cells may come from the graft donor. As DNA, the CDR3 is TGTGCCAGCACCCGCGGGGGGGCCCACAATGAGCAGTTCTTC. This codes for CASTRGGAHNEQFF.